Only one count was recorded for the clone carrying this T cell receptor (beta chain). The same CDR3 can be traced to other DNA sequences in this sample. Data came from immunoSEQ multiplex PCR; TCRdb stores just in-frame clones and leaves some out. The data hold about 590,000 clones, with about 95% observed a single time. This specimen comes from a study of shared clonotypes between healthy human individuals. The CDR3 has 13 amino acids. Trimming cost V 0 bases and J 3 bases, with 5 bases left between them. Per the germline V gene, CDR1 is LNHDA and CDR2 is SQIVND (reference sequence). CD45RO-negative CD8 cells positively selected for CCR7 made up the naive population, which excluded terminally differentiated effector memory CD45RA+ cells. Participating donors were healthy, HIV-negative adults free of recent acute infections or vaccinations.

This clonotype was sampled from a woman aged 25-40 years in good health. This sequence joins TRBV19 and TRBJ2-5; D is undetermined. Sequencing used naive CD8+ T cells sorted from blood. This CDR3 reads CASSIDGEETQYF. For the CDR3, the DNA is TGTGCCAGTAGTATAGATGGAGAAGAGACCCAGTACTTC. The full variable domain, in which reference TRBV19 and TRBJ2-5 provide the parts outside the CDR3, is DGGITQSPKYLFRKEGQNVTLSCEQNLNHDAMYWYRQDPGQGLRLIYYSQIVNDFQKGDIAEGYSVSREKKESFPLTVTSAQKNPTAFYLCASSIDGEETQYFGPGTRLLVL.